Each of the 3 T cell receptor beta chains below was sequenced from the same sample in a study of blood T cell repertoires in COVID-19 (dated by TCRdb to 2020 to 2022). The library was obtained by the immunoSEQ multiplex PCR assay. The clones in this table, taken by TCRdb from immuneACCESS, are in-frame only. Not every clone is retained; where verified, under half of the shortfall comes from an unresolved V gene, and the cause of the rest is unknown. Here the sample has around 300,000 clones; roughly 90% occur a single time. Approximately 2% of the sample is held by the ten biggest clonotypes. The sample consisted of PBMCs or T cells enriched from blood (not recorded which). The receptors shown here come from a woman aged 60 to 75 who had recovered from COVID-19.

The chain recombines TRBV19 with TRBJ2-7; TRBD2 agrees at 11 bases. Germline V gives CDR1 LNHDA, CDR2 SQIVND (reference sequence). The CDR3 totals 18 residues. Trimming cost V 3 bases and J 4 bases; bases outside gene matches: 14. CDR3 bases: TGTGCCAGTAGTATCCCCCCCCGGCTAGCGGGGGGTACTTACGAGCAGTACTTC. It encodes CASSIPPRLAGGTYEQYF.

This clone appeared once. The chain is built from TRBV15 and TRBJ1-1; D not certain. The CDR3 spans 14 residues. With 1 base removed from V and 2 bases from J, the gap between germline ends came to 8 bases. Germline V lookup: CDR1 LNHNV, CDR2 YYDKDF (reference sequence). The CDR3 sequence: CATSRVPRNTEAFF. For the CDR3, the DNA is TGTGCCACCAGCAGAGTTCCCAGAAACACTGAAGCTTTCTTT.

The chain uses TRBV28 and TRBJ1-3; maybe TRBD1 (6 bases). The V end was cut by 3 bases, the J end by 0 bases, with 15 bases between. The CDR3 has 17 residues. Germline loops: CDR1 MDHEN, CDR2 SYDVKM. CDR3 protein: CASSFGGQPFSGNTIYF. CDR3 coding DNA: TGTGCCAGCAGTTTCGGAGGACAGCCGTTCTCTGGAAACACCATATATTTT.